The clone carrying this TCR beta chain was seen more than once but under ten times. What it binds is not known. CDR3 length equals 14 residues. The V end lost 4 bases, the J end lost 4 bases, and 10 bases lay between the germline ends. In germline, CDR1 is MDHEN, CDR2 SYDVKM. This record belongs to a study of CD8 T cells in ankylosing spondylitis. Findings and caveats of the study: Peripheral blood samples showed relatively rare disease-linked clones, and these clones were CD8+. A number of the motif variants had already been described in reactive arthritis synovial fluid and blood.

One entry per CDR3 protein, called by TCRdb with MiXCR from the 5' RACE reads. Here the sample spans some 16,000 distinct CDR3 sequences, approximately 8% being singletons. Input material: blood. The source of this sequence is a male donor with ankylosing spondylitis or in good health (not recorded which). This chain uses TRBV28 with TRBJ2-2; D is tentatively TRBD1 or TRBD2 (5 bases each). The CDR3 DNA follows: TGTGCCAGCAGTTACGGGGCGGCCACCGGGGAGCTGTTTTTT. Amino acids: CASSYGAATGELFF. The full variable domain, completed using reference TRBV28 and TRBJ2-2, is DVKVTQSSRYLVKRTGEKVFLECVQDMDHENMFWYRQDPGLGLRLIYFSYDVKMKEKGDIPEGYSVSREKKERFSLILESASTNQTSMYLCASSYGAATGELFFGEGSRLTVL.